These 10 T cell receptor beta chains originate from one sample sequenced in a study of T cell changes during pregnancy in multiple sclerosis (dated by TCRdb to about 2019). Library prep was done by the immunoSEQ multiplex PCR assay. The immuneACCESS repertoire file appears here via TCRdb, limited to in-frame rearrangements. These files lack a portion of the clones; in checked studies, under half of the deficit traces to unresolved V genes, and the cause of the others is not known. The sample records 33,000 or so clones, roughly 87% of which are singletons. The ten largest account for 11% of the sample. The sequenced sample was CD8+ T cells from peripheral blood mononuclear cells, obtained in the third trimester of pregnancy. These receptors all come from a female donor with multiple sclerosis, enrolled in a pregnancy study.

The V and J genes are TRBV4-1 and TRBJ1-5; D not resolved. The CDR3 spans 15 residues. Germline-derived CDR1 and CDR2 are MGHRA and YSYEKL. With 1 base removed from V and 6 bases from J, the gap between germline ends came to 13 bases. The CDR3 is CASSQAAASGQPQHF. The CDR3, as DNA: TGCGCCAGCAGCCAAGCCGCAGCCTCAGGTCAGCCCCAGCATTTT.

The chain links TRBV6-5 to TRBJ1-2, with TRBD1 as a possible D gene (5 bases). Germline CDR1 MNHEY, CDR2 SVGAGI. The CDR3 spans 15 residues. The V and J ends lost 6 bases and 5 bases respectively, with 19 bases between them. DNA of the CDR3: TGTGCCAGCAGCCGCCGGACCGGGACTGAATATGGCTACACCTTC. Its translation: CASSRRTGTEYGYTF.

The chain couples TRBV6-1 to TRBJ2-7; maybe TRBD1 (5 bases). This CDR3 is built from 12 residues. V lost 5 bases, J lost 10 bases, and 15 bases lay in between. CDR1 MNHNS and CDR2 SASEGT come from the germline V gene. This CDR3 is CASSLSGHYQYF. The CDR3 DNA follows: TGTGCCAGCAGTTTGTCAGGGCACTACCAGTACTTC.

This chain uses TRBV13 with TRBJ2-1, with D perhaps TRBD2 (5 bases). V gave up 0 bases and J gave up 12 bases, with 24 bases separating them. From germline, CDR1 is PRHDT and CDR2 FYEKMQ (reference sequence). This CDR3 has 17 residues. CDR3 sequence (DNA): TGTGCCAGCAGCTTAGGCCGCGAGGGCCCCGTTCTCGACGGGCAGTTCTTC. Protein product: CASSLGREGPVLDGQFF. The full variable domain, completed using reference TRBV13 and TRBJ2-1, is AAGVIQSPRHLIKEKRETATLKCYPIPRHDTVYWYQQGPGQDPQFLISFYEKMQSDKGSIPDRFSAQQFSDYHSELNMSSLELGDSALYFCASSLGREGPVLDGQFFGPGTRLTVL.

The gene calls are TRBV7-8 and TRBJ2-7; weak D call: TRBD2 (6 bases). Per germline, CDR1 SGHVS and CDR2 FQNEAQ. The CDR3 sequence is 12 residues long. With 8 bases removed from V and 3 bases from J, the gap between germline ends came to 11 bases. The DNA for the CDR3 is TGTGCCAGCCGGGGGAATAACTACGAGCAGTACTTC. This codes for CASRGNNYEQYF.

The CDR3 region is CASSPGQGRSDEQYF. CDR3 nucleotides: TGTGCCAGCTCACCAGGTCAGGGGCGATCAGACGAGCAGTACTTC. The V call is TRBV18, the J call TRBJ2-7; D is possibly TRBD1 (6 bases). Trimming cost V 2 bases and J 5 bases, with 16 bases left between them. Germline V gene sequence: CDR1 KGHSH, CDR2 LQKENI. CDR3 length equals 15 residues. Full variable domain (missing parts from reference TRBV18 and TRBJ2-7): NAGVMQNPRHLVRRRGQEARLRCSPMKGHSHVYWYRQLPEEGLKFMVYLQKENIIDESGMPKERFSAEFPKEGPSILRIQQVVRGDSAAYFCASSPGQGRSDEQYFGPGTRLTVT.

The chain couples TRBV4-1 to TRBJ2-5, with 8 bases that match TRBD2. The CDR3 contains 16 residues. From germline, CDR1 is MGHRA and CDR2 YSYEKL. V dropped 1 base and J dropped 7; count of bases not matched to a gene: 11. CDR3 in DNA: TGCGCCAGCAGCCAAGTTGCCGGGGGGGCCTCGTGGACCCAGTACTTC. Encoded protein: CASSQVAGGASWTQYF.

CDR3 protein: CASSYQRVVQGDEQYF. CDR3 nucleotide sequence: TGTGCCAGCAGTTATCAGCGAGTGGTGCAGGGGGACGAGCAGTACTTC. V and J are TRBV6-6 and TRBJ2-7, with 7 bases identical to TRBD1. Germline V gene data show CDR1 as MNHNY and CDR2 as SVGAGI (reference sequence). The CDR3 contains 16 residues. Germline trimming cut 3 bases from V and 5 bases from J; bases unmatched to any gene: 13.

The table lists this clone with a count of one. This CDR3 is CASSPDTTGAFF. CDR3 DNA: TGTGCCAGCAGCCCCGACACCACAGGAGCTTTCTTT. V gene TRBV7-9 combines with J gene TRBJ1-1; perhaps TRBD1 as D (5 bases). Germline CDR1 SEHNR, CDR2 FQNEAQ (reference sequence). The CDR3 sequence is 12 residues long. Trimming stripped 5 bases from V and 10 bases from J, with 14 bases between.

V is TRBV18 and J is TRBJ1-4; D is perhaps TRBD1 (6 bases). V lost 4 bases and J lost 0, with 18 bases in between. The CDR3 contains 18 residues. Germline V gives CDR1 KGHSH, CDR2 LQKENI. The CDR3 bases are TGTGCCAGCTCACTCGGACAGCGAGTATATTCAACTAATGAAAAACTGTTTTTT. It specifies CASSLGQRVYSTNEKLFF.